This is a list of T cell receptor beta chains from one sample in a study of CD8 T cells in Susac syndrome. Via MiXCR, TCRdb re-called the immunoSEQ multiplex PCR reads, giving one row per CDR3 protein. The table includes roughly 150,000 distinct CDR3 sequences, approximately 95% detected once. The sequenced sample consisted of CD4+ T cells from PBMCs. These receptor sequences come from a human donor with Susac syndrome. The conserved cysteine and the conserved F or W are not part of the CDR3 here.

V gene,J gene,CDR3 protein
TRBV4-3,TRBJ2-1,ASSPTVGSSNEQF
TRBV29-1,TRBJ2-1,SVAGTPSYNEQF
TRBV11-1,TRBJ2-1,ASSPWDRGRNEQF
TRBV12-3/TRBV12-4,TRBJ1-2,ASSFGDRALGYT
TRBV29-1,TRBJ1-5,SVPGDGNQPQH
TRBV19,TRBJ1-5,ASDRRSNQPQH
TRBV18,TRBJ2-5,ASSPLGTAYKETQY
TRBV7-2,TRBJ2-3,ASSLARNRGNTQY
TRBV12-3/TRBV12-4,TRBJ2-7,ASSLVPINEQY
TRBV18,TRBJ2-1,ASSHLRDSFSYNEQF
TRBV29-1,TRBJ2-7,SVEGQGVGNEQY
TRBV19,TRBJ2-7,ASSMGVAASYEQY
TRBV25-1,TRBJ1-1,ASTQTGNTEAF
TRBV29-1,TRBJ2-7,SVEDRDSYEQY
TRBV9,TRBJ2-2,ASSESPGGATGELF
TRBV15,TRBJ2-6,ATSLGQGALGANVLT
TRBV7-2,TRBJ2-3,ASSFPGGAGTDTQY
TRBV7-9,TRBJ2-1,ASRRPMGEGVNNEQF
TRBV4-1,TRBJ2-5,ASSQDVTSAPPETQY
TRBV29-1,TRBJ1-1,SVNSVNTEAF
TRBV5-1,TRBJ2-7,ASRPRPGPYEQY
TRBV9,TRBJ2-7,ASSARQGAGEQY
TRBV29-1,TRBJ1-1,SVVWGWSGRGNTEAF
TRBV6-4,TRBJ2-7,ASSDCIPQREQY
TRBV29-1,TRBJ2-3,SVGPGQGSYTQY
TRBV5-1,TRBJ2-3,ASSLVPAPDTQY
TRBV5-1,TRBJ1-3,ASSPDGPEGNTIY
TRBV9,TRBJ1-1,ASSVGEAANTEAF
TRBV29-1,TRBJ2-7,STTGTTTHEQY
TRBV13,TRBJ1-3,ASSKRAWGDTIY
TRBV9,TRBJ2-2,ASGAGDTTGELF
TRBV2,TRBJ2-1,ASSLAVTFNEQF
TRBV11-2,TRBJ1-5,ASSWDTNQPQH
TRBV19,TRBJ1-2,ASTGDYYGYT
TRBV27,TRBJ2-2,ASSLWQVNTGELF
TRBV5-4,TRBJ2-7,ASSLTAGAAYEQY
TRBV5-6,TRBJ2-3,ASSPPGTRITDTQY
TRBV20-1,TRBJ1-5,SAGRSRESNQPQH
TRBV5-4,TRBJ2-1,ASSLRYNEQF
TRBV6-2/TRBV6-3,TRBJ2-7,ASSETRYEQY
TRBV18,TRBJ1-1,ASSPDRSGYTEAF
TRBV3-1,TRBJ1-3,ASTGEPGNTIY
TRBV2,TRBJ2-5,ASSELGTSGGRETQY
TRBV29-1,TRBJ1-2,SVDQGGYGYT
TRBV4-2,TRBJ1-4,ASSKRTESNEKLF
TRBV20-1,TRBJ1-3,SAPSDRGKAGNTIY
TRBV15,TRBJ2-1,ATSRDEQGSWANEQF
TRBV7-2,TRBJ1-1,ASSPGTGHTEAF
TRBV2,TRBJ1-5,ASSRGRESQPQH
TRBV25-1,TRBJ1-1,ASSGLSLAEAF
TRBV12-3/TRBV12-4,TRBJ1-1,ASISPPNTEAF
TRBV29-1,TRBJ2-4,SVGQNVKNIQY
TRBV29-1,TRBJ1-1,SVGRGVMNTEAF
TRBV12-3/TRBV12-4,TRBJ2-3,ASSSTSGGAEGDTQY
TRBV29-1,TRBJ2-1,SVSGRIDYNEQF
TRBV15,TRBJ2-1,ATSRFRSSYNEQF
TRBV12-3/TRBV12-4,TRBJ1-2,ASSRAAYGYT
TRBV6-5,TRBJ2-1,ASSPAGPHGNEQF
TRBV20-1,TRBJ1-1,SASKRLNTEAF
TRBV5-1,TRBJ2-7,ASSKGVQDYEQY